This note documents a single TCR beta chain sequence. The target of this receptor is not known. The record has no base qualities; no much larger clone is one base away. Inclusion was restricted to participants for whom at least one PBMC sample before ART initiation and at least two post-ART samples were available. All participants with HIV were treated in the United States of America. Before DNA extraction, cryopreserved samples containing roughly 0.9-10 million PBMC were thawed and washed. At the time of the earliest PBMC sample, participants with HIV were aged between about 23 and 54 years. PBMC samples were contributed by each participant from 1-4 timepoints before ART initiation and 2-8 timepoints after ART initiation, with a median of 7 samples. For every participant, serial HIV viral load, CD4+ T-cell count, ART history and demographic data were obtained. Genomic DNA was extracted from unsorted PBMC with a Qiagen kit on a QIAcube, processed in batches of 12 samples.

The record originates from a study of long-term antiretroviral therapy in people with HIV (dated by TCRdb to 2021 to 2024). About the study as a whole: The earliest samples were collected roughly a decade before the 2015 WHO recommendation for immediate ART, at a time when ART was usually postponed until CD4 counts fell. The cohort contributed about 200 cryopreserved PBMC samples from about 33 adults with confirmed HIV infection, collected serially over a mean of approximately 6 years (range 1-12). This retrospective serial study examined whether starting ART and sustained HIV suppression were associated with changes in the composition and diversity of the TRB repertoire in peripheral blood. Test extractions of a monoclonal T-cell line alongside approximately 34 polyclonal samples showed no cross-contamination during QIAcube processing. About 35% of the 30 participants with HIV were female. The investigation overall reported the following: Because pre-ART samples had limited cell numbers, unsorted PBMC were profiled rather than sorted CD4+ and CD8+ T cells. Inferences about post-ART repertoire changes are limited because no data were available on ART adherence, viral resistance or therapy changes. The samples span the years 2004 to 2017, and the ART regimens used at that time may not be as effective as current regimens. Starting ART was linked to a significant rise in TRB diversity, yet even after long-term ART the diversity remained significantly lower than in transplant donor controls. Limited PBMC availability meant only the TCR beta chain was sequenced, without alpha chain pairing. CDR3 length ranges in HIV repertoires were narrower than in controls, and network structure suggested an antigen-experienced repertoire with only a slight naive shift after ART. The repertoire was dominated across all time points by expanded TRB clones identified before ART initiation, although this dominance was seen to fluctuate and to decrease in many PLHIV after ART.

Reading from cysteine to phenylalanine, the CDR3 counts 14 amino acids. Of all the DNA, just the CDR3 is kept, 42 bases in frame from base 1. Via the germline V gene, CDR1 is SGHRS and CDR2 YFSETQ. Cut back by 0 bases and 2 bases, the V and J ends lie 9 bases apart. Sequencing of the TRB variable region was done with the immunoSEQ hsTCRB v3.0 assay at survey level resolution. The targeted TRB sequencing depth was roughly 35,000-50,000 T-cell genomes per sample. TRB libraries were pooled and sequenced on an Illumina MiSeq using a v3 150-cycle kit. Per the authors' processing: Analysis of repertoires was carried out in R inside a reproducible Nextflow workflow spanning QC, data transformation and analysis. Custom analyses were implemented in LymphoSeq2, an R package for AIRR-Seq data exploration. A handful of samples that produced fewer than 5000 total TRB sequences were removed, so 200 or so HIV repertoires were analyzed. Among the roughly 190 retained HIV repertoires, roughly 60 were collected before ART initiation and approximately 130 were collected after ART initiation. Each repertoire was downsampled to 5000 TRB nucleotide sequences, and summary statistics were averaged across 100 downsampling iterations. Only TRB sequences with CDR3 regions of at least seven amino acids were retained for analysis. A Shannon entropy-derived clonality score and the Gini coefficient were used to measure diversity. In the repertoire networks, any two of the top 5000 CDR3 amino acid sequences were linked whenever the two sequences differed by an edit distance of one. For TRB CDR3 amino acid sequences, GLIPH2 was used to predict antigen specificity groups and MHC restriction. Known CMV, EBV, HIV or tissue antigen associations were flagged by matching CDR3 amino acid sequences against VDJdb and McPAS-TCR. Pre-ART, post-ART and control groups were compared with Wilcoxon signed-rank tests and Holm-Bonferroni correction. TCRdb took over this immuneACCESS table, retaining in-frame rearrangements with V and J assigned. Such tables are incomplete; in checked studies, under half of the missing clones stem from an unresolved V gene, and the remainder is unexplained. Clone size and V and J calls were adopted from that table, with D and trimming inferred from the DNA. The sample table contains 30,000 to 40,000 clones; only one count was recorded for around 90% of them. The top ten hold over 10% of the sample.

This specimen consisted of unsorted PBMCs, obtained 1.1 years after starting antiretroviral therapy. The sequence came from a man aged 18 to 29 with HIV. The rearranged segments are TRBV5-1 and TRBJ2-7, and possibly TRBD2, on 6 matching bases. The nucleotide sequence is given as TGCGCCAGCAGCTTGGTGGGAGGTACCTACGAGCAGTACTTC. Its amino acids are CASSLVGGTYEQYF.